Listed here are 11 T cell receptor beta chains from one sample, sequenced in a study of yellow fever vaccine responses in identical twins. TCRdb analysed the RT-PCR reads with MiXCR anew, one entry per CDR3 protein. The repertoire includes 1,000 or so distinct CDR3 sequences, nearly 80% of them detected once, and approximately 16% sits in the top ten. The material sequenced was T cells from blood (PBMCs), unsorted or a sorted subset (not recorded which), taken before or after yellow fever vaccination (not recorded which). These receptor sequences come from a female donor who received the yellow fever vaccine.

The chain carries TRBV5-1 and TRBJ1-6, with 7 bases aligning to TRBD1. The CDR3 totals 19 residues. Germline V lookup: CDR1 SGHRS, CDR2 YFSETQ. With 3 bases clipped from V and 0 bases from J, the junction kept 12 bases outside the gene matches. The CDR3 protein is CASSWGQHDVSSYNSPLHF. CDR3 in DNA: TGCGCCAGCAGCTGGGGACAGCATGACGTAAGCTCCTATAATTCACCCCTCCACTTT.

The chain links TRBV10-1 to TRBJ1-6; D unresolved. CDR1 is WNHNN and CDR2 is SYGVQD in the germline V gene (reference sequence). The CDR3 is 15 residues long. V was shortened by 6 bases and J by 7 bases, with 16 bases between the two germline ends. The CDR3 region is CASSVGDPLNSPLHF. The DNA for the CDR3 is TGCGCCAGCAGCGTCGGGGATCCCCTAAATTCACCCCTCCACTTT.

This clonotype has only a few counts. This rearrangement joins TRBV7-3 to TRBJ2-3, with 8 bases matching TRBD2. CDR1 is SGHTA and CDR2 is FQGTGA in the germline V gene. Trimming took 4 bases from V and 6 from J; bases not matched to a gene: 12. The CDR3 has 16 amino acids. The CDR3 loop is CASSSNPAGVADTQYF. CDR3 DNA: TGTGCCAGCAGCTCCAACCCAGCGGGAGTAGCCGATACGCAGTATTTT.

The chain combines TRBV10-3 with TRBJ2-7, with D possibly matching TRBD1 (7 bases). CDR3 length: 13 residues. Germline V CDR1 and CDR2: ENHRY, SYGVKD. Trimming left V 6 bases short and J 2 bases short, with 11 bases between. DNA of the CDR3: TGTGCCATCAGCGCGGGGACAGCCTACGAGCAGTACTTC. The encoded protein is CAISAGTAYEQYF.

This chain uses TRBV7-6 with TRBJ1-5; TRBD1 is a possible D gene (6 bases). Germline CDR1 reads SGHVS; CDR2 reads FNYEAQ. Trimming stripped 5 bases from V and 3 bases from J, with 8 bases between. The CDR3 runs 13 residues. The CDR3 DNA reads TGTGCCAGCAGCAGGGACATCAATCAGCCCCAGCATTTT. Translation gives CASSRDINQPQHF.

V usage is TRBV4-3 and J usage is TRBJ1-2; no clear D. The germline V and J ends were trimmed by 1 base and 1 base, with 7 bases remaining between them. Germline V gene sequence: CDR1 LGHNA, CDR2 YSLEER. This CDR3 spans 14 amino acids. DNA of the CDR3: TGCGCCAGCAGCCAAGTTGCGGGTAACTATGGCTACACCTTC. Encoded protein: CASSQVAGNYGYTF.

The chain combines TRBV15 with TRBJ2-1; D remains ambiguous. Looked up from germline, CDR1 is LNHNV and CDR2 is YYDKDF (reference sequence). V lost 1 base to trimming and J lost 3 bases, with 10 bases between them. The CDR3 contains 15 residues. CDR3 region: CATSRVEYGYNEQFF. CDR3 bases: TGTGCCACCAGCAGAGTTGAGTACGGCTACAATGAGCAGTTCTTC.

The chain has TRBV7-9 and TRBJ2-1, with no clear D. V was pared by 6 bases and J by 3 bases, with 6 bases between. This CDR3 is 12 amino acids long. From germline, CDR1 is SEHNR and CDR2 FQNEAQ (reference sequence). The CDR3 region has the DNA TGTGCCAGCAGTCAAGACTACAATGAGCAGTTCTTC. Residues: CASSQDYNEQFF.

This chain joins TRBV4-1 and TRBJ2-1; no clear D gene. In germline, CDR1 is MGHRA, CDR2 YSYEKL. The CDR3 runs to 15 residues. Between the trimmed V and J ends, which lost 1 base and 6 bases, there was a span of 13 bases. CDR3 bases: TGCGCCAGCAGCCAAGGCCATAGTGGCGTCAATGAGCAGTTCTTC. The encoded protein is CASSQGHSGVNEQFF.

This CDR3 is CASTLGGESGELFF. CDR3 in DNA: TGTGCCAGCACCCTAGGGGGAGAGTCCGGGGAGCTGTTTTTT. The chain combines TRBV7-6 with TRBJ2-2; possibly TRBD1 for D (6 bases). From germline, CDR1 is SGHVS and CDR2 FNYEAQ. V was cut by 7 bases and J by 6 bases, with 15 bases left in between. The CDR3 is 14 amino acids.

This sequence joins TRBV9 and TRBJ1-1, with D maybe TRBD1 (6 bases). Germline V gene lookup returns CDR1 SGDLS and CDR2 YYNGEE. The germline V and J ends were trimmed by 4 bases and 7 bases, with 14 bases remaining between them. This CDR3 comprises 13 residues. The CDR3 DNA sequence: TGTGCCAGCAGCCCCCGCACAGGGAATGAAGCTTTCTTT. Translation: CASSPRTGNEAFF.